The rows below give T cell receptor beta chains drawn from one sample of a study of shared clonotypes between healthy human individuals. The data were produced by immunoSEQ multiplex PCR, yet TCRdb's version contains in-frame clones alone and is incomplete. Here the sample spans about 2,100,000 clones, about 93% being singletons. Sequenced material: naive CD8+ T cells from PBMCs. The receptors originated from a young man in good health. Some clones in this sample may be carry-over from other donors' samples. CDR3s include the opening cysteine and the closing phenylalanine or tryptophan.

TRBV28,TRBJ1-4,CASSLGEHRDSNEKLFF
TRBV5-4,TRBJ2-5,CASSPPDDQETQYF
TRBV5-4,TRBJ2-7,CASSFLDSSYEQYF
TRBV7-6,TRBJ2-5,CASRKTGGAGETQYF
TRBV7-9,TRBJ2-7,CASSQRLASGEQYF
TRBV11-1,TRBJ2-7,CASSYGTSGSYEQYF
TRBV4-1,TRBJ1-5,CASSQVADQPQHF
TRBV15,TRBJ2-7,CATSRDFQRSYEQYF
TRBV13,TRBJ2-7,CASSVRTSYEQYF
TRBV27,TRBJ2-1,CASSLGMRVEQFF
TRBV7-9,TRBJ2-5,CASSLEGKETQYF
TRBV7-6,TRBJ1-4,CASSPRTGATNEKLFF
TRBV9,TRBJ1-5,CASSDGQGLNQPQHF
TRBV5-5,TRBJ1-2,CASSDRGLSNYGYTF
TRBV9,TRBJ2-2,CASSVNGGELFF
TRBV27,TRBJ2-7,CASSTRLTSTYEQYF
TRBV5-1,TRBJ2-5,CASSLDSGGTQYF
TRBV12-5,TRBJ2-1,CASGLGDTSGRVYEQFF
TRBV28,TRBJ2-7,CATTREVAGWTSGEQYF
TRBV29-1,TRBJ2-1,CSVVGAVASYNEQFF
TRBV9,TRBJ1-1,CASSWGTGLTEAFF
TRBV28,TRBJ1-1,CASNSHTEAFF
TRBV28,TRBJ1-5,CASSYPQTGGAAQPQHF
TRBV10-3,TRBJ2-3,CAISEHPSTDTQYF
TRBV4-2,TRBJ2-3,CASSQVMRGTDTQYF
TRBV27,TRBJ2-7,CASRDRQGLYEQYF
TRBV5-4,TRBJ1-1,CASSSEGARTEAFF
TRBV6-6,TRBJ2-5,CASSDPVRGQETQYF
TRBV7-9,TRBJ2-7,CASSPEDRFYEQYF
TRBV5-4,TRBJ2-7,CASSPSDSSYEQYF
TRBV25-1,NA,CASRPFAGAGKLYEQYF
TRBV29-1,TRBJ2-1,CSVVFYSNQYNEQFF
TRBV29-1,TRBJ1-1,CSVALGGSGEAFF
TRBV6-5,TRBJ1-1,CASSYAGRMNTEAFF
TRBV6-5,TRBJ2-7,CASSYSHGPYEQYF
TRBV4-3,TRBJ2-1,CASSQEGLEKNNGQFF
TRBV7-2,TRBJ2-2,CASSMRGGTGELFF
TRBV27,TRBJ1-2,CASSAEGYGYTF
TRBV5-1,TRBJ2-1,CASSLEASGSHSYNEQFF
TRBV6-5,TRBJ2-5,CASRARGRKGETQYF
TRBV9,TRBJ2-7,CASSVGTSGSYEQYF
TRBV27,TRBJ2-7,CASRQTGFYEQYF
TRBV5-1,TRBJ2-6,CASSFEGQGFSGANVLTF
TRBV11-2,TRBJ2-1,CASSLGLTGSYNEQFF
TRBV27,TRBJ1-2,CASSFRGSLNNYGYTF
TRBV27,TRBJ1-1,CASSLRDKNTEAFF
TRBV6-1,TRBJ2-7,CASSEATRALEQYF
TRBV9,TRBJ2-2,CASSVMSGRAGTGELFF
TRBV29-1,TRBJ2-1,CSVVGIPHNEQFF
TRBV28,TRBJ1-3,CASSFPVSSGNTIYF